The next 21 T cell receptor beta chains were all read from a single sample in a study of breast tumors, draining lymph nodes, adjacent tissues. TCRdb re-derived calls from the multiplex PCR reads in MiXCR, one entry per CDR3 protein. The table lists approximately 250,000 distinct CDR3 sequences, approximately 36% of them singletons. Samples came from axillary lymph nodes draining the breast cancer. Sequences were obtained from axillary lymph node tissue. All receptors derive from a female donor with breast cancer. Some clones in this sample may be carry-over from other donors' samples.

The chain combines TRBV24-1 with TRBJ1-5, with D possibly matching TRBD1 (6 bases). There are 13 residues in the CDR3. The germline gives CDR1 KGHDR, CDR2 SFDVKD. The CDR3 DNA reads as TGTGCTAGGATAGACAGGCGGTGGCAGCCCCAGCATTTT. It yields the protein CARIDRRWQPQHF.

This clonotype was seen repeatedly, ten times or more. The gene calls are TRBV19 and TRBJ2-2, with a tentative D call TRBD2 (5 bases). Trimming took 5 bases from V and 4 from J, leaving 11 bases between them. Germline loops: CDR1 LNHDA, CDR2 SQIVND (reference sequence). CDR3 length equals 14 residues. DNA of the CDR3: TGTGCCAGTAGTCTCGGGAAGGCCACCGGGGAGCTGTTTTTT. This translates into CASSLGKATGELFF.

This clonotype was detected many times. This chain links TRBV7-9 with TRBJ2-3, with TRBD2 matching 9 bases. Germline V gene lookup returns CDR1 SEHNR and CDR2 FQNEAQ (reference sequence). The V gene end was trimmed by 6 bases and the J gene end by 2 bases; junction bases not matched to a gene: 9. This CDR3 has 16 amino acids. CDR3 DNA: TGTGCCAGCAGGAAAAAACTAGCGGGCAACACAGATACGCAGTATTTT. Amino acid sequence: CASRKKLAGNTDTQYF.

This sequence joins TRBV2 and TRBJ2-5; D could derive from TRBD1 or TRBD2 (5 bases each). V gave up 4 bases and J gave up 3 bases, with 9 bases separating them. Germline CDR1 reads SNHLY; CDR2 reads FYNNEI. This CDR3 has 13 residues. In DNA, the CDR3 is TGTGCCAGCAGTGGGGACGGAGAAGAGACCCAGTACTTC. The encoded protein is CASSGDGEETQYF.

This clonotype turned up a few times. CDR3 DNA: TGTGCCAGCAAACCTAGCGGGGCAGATACGCAGTATTTT. Its translation: CASKPSGADTQYF. V gene TRBV6-5 combines with J gene TRBJ2-3; 9 bases line up with TRBD2. Germline assignment: CDR1 MNHEY and CDR2 SVGAGI. The CDR3 has 13 residues. V lost 7 bases and J lost 4; bases outside the gene matches: 3.

This clonotype was recorded many times. This chain joins TRBV20-1 and TRBJ2-1; 8 positions match TRBD2. This CDR3 region has 14 residues. With V trimmed by 1 base and J by 12 bases, 11 bases remained unmatched. Germline V CDR1 and CDR2: DFQATT, SNEGSKA (reference sequence). CDR3 nucleotides: TGCAGTGCTAGAGGCTCTTCGAATAGCGGGATGCAGTTCTTC. The encoded protein is CSARGSSNSGMQFF.

Comments on this clonotype: It is likely a read error, because the conserved phenylalanine at the end of the CDR3 is missing. The rearrangement uses TRBV7-9 and TRBJ2-6; D possibly corresponds to TRBD1 (5 bases). Germline CDR1 SEHNR, CDR2 FQNEAQ (reference sequence). This CDR3 comprises 14 residues. V was cut by 7 bases and J by 4 bases, with 11 bases left in between. The CDR3: CASNQGAGANVLTL. Here the CDR3 DNA reads TGTGCCAGCAATCAGGGTGCGGGGGCCAACGTCCTGACTCTC.

This clonotype was counted at least ten times. The V gene is TRBV12-3 or TRBV12-4, the J gene TRBJ1-6; 10 positions agree with TRBD1. The CDR3 length is 15 residues. The V and J ends lost 5 bases and 10 bases, in that order; junction bases with no gene match: 8. The CDR3 nucleotides read TGTGCCAGCAGTGACGTTGGGACAGGGGACTCACCCCTCCACTTT. Translating gives CASSDVGTGDSPLHF.

There are many counts of this clonotype. The rearrangement joins TRBV6-5 to TRBJ2-5; 12 bases fit TRBD2. Germline trimming cut 6 bases from V and 5 bases from J; bases unmatched to any gene: 4. The length of the CDR3 is 14 residues. Germline-derived CDR1 and CDR2 are MNHEY and SVGAGI. Here the CDR3 reads CASRGLAGRETQYF. CDR3 nucleotides: TGTGCCAGCAGAGGACTAGCGGGGCGGGAGACCCAGTACTTC.

There are many counts of this clonotype. This sequence joins TRBV7-2 and TRBJ2-3; the D call may be TRBD1 or TRBD2 (7 bases each). The CDR3 consists of 15 residues. Germline V gene sequence: CDR1 SGHTA, CDR2 FQGNSA. V dropped 6 bases and J dropped 6 bases, with 19 bases sitting between them. The CDR3 region is CASSYQGGARDTQYF. The DNA for the CDR3 is TGTGCCAGCAGTTACCAGGGGGGGGCTCGGGATACGCAGTATTTT.

J is TRBJ1-5 and V is TRBV4-1, with D uncertain. V lost 0 bases, J lost 6 bases, and 6 bases lay in between. Germline lookup yields CDR1 MGHRA and CDR2 YSYEKL. The CDR3 is made up of 13 amino acids. CDR3 loop: CASSQEVVQPQHF. CDR3 DNA: TGCGCCAGCAGCCAAGAGGTCGTTCAGCCCCAGCATTTT.

This clonotype was seen ten or more times. The rearrangement links TRBV24-1 to TRBJ1-2, with D perhaps TRBD1 (5 bases). Per germline, CDR1 KGHDR and CDR2 SFDVKD. Trimming removed 3 bases at V and 9 bases at J, with 13 bases between. This CDR3 region has 13 residues. DNA of the CDR3: TGTGCCACCAGTGATCCATGGGACGGAAGCTACACCTTC. Translation gives CATSDPWDGSYTF.

This clonotype was picked up many times. The gene calls are TRBV7-2 and TRBJ2-1, with TRBD2 identical over 9 bases. J lost 12 bases, V lost 5 bases, and 14 bases had no gene match. The CDR3 runs to 15 residues. CDR1 SGHTA and CDR2 FQGNSA come from the germline V gene. Here the CDR3 DNA reads TGTGCCAGCAGCGGAGGGGCACTAGCGGGTCAGGGGCAGTTCTTC. Translation: CASSGGALAGQGQFF. The full variable domain, its missing parts supplied by reference TRBV7-2 and TRBJ2-1, is GAGVSQSPSNKVTEKGKDVELRCDPISGHTALYWYRQSLGQGLEFLIYFQGNSAPDKSGLPSDRFSAERTGGSVSTLTIQRTQQEDSAVYLCASSGGALAGQGQFFGPGTRLTVL.

This clonotype was seen a handful of times. Possible read error: a much larger clone is one base away. The chain recombines TRBV3-1 with TRBJ2-6; a possible D gene is TRBD1 (5 bases). CDR3 length equals 15 residues. Germline CDR1 LGHDT, CDR2 YNNKEL (reference sequence). In DNA form, the CDR3 reads TGTGCCAGCAGCCAACGAGGTCCTGGGGCCAACGCCCTGACTTTC. It codes for CASSQRGPGANALTF.

This clonotype was found a few times. Without the conserved terminal phenylalanine or tryptophan, this CDR3 likely stems from a read error. The gene calls are TRBV14 and TRBJ2-1; D is ambiguous. The ends were cut back, 5 bases at V and 12 bases at J, with 17 bases in the middle. The CDR3 totals 13 residues. Germline V gene data show CDR1 as SGHDN and CDR2 as FVKESK. The DNA of the CDR3 is TGTGCCAGCAGCGTGACCTTATGGCGCCCGCAGTTCTCC. Its translation: CASSVTLWRPQFS.

The V call is TRBV28, the J call TRBJ1-2, with D perhaps matching TRBD1 (5 bases). Germline V gene lookup returns CDR1 MDHEN and CDR2 SYDVKM. The V end was cut by 11 bases, the J end by 7 bases, with 17 bases between. The CDR3 is 12 amino acids. The CDR3 DNA is TGTGCCGGAAGGGACCGAGGTTTTGGCTACACCTTC. As protein: CAGRDRGFGYTF.

This clonotype was observed a few times. CDR3 sequence reads: CASSHGTTSGANVLTF. DNA of the CDR3: TGTGCCAGCAGTCACGGGACAACCTCTGGGGCCAACGTCCTGACTTTC. The V gene is TRBV6-5, the J gene TRBJ2-6; tentatively, D is TRBD1 (6 bases). CDR1 MNHEY and CDR2 SVGAGI come from the germline V gene. The CDR3 is 16 residues long. The V end lost 5 bases, the J end lost 0 bases, and 11 bases lay between the germline ends.

The chain joins TRBV5-1 to TRBJ2-3; 10 bases are a match to TRBD2. After removal of 4 bases from V and 2 bases from J, the junction contained 4 bases not matched to a gene. CDR3 length equals 15 residues. CDR1 and CDR2 from the germline V gene are SGHRS and YFSETQ. DNA of the CDR3: TGCGCCAGCAGCCACCTAGCGGGAGCCACAGATACGCAGTATTTT. Translating gives CASSHLAGATDTQYF.

This clonotype has at least ten counts. The gene calls are TRBV2 and TRBJ2-2; D remains ambiguous. The V end lost 3 bases, the J end lost 4 bases, and 6 bases lay between the germline ends. Germline CDR1 and CDR2: SNHLY and FYNNEI. The length of the CDR3 is 13 residues. CDR3 protein: CASSDQITGELFF. CDR3 DNA: TGTGCCAGCAGTGACCAAATCACCGGGGAGCTGTTTTTT.

This clonotype was recorded at least ten times. V and J are TRBV5-1 and TRBJ2-7, with 9 bases identical to TRBD1. In germline, CDR1 is SGHRS, CDR2 YFSETQ. The CDR3 contains 13 residues. With 4 bases clipped from V and 5 bases from J, the junction kept 4 bases outside the gene matches. The CDR3, as DNA: TGCGCCAGCAGCCGGGACAGGGTGAACGAGCAGTACTTC. It yields the protein CASSRDRVNEQYF.

The gene calls are TRBV19 and TRBJ1-2, with 9 bases identical to TRBD1. The CDR3 is 15 amino acids. V was clipped by 5 bases and J by 5 bases; unmatched bases: 9. In germline, CDR1 is LNHDA, CDR2 SQIVND (reference sequence). CDR3: CASSDGQGSQYGYTF. The CDR3 nucleotides read TGTGCCAGTAGTGACGGACAGGGGAGTCAGTATGGCTACACCTTC.